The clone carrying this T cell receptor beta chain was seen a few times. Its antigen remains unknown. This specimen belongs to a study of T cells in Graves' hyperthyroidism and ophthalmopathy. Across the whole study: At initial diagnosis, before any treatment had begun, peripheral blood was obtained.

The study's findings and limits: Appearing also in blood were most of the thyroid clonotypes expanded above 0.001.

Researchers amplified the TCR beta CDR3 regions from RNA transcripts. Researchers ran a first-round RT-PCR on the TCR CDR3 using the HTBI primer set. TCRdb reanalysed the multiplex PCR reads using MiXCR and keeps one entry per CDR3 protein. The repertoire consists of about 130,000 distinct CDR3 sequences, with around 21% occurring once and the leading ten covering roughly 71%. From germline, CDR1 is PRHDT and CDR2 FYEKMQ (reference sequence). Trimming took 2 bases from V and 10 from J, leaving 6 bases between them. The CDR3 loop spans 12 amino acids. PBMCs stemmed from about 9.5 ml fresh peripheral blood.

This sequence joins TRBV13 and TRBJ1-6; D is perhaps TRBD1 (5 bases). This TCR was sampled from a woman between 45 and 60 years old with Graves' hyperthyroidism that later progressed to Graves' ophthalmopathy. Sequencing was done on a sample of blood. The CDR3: CASSLQGSPLHF. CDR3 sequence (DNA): TGTGCCAGCAGCTTACAGGGATCACCCCTCCACTTT.